Each of the 20 T cell receptor beta chains below was sequenced from the same sample in a study of circulating tumor DNA in untreated peripheral T-cell lymphoma. Sequenced by immunoSEQ multiplex PCR; TCRdb stores in-frame clones only, minus some. Among 9,500 to 12,000 clones listed, around four fifths were seen once. The sample taken for sequencing was tumor tissue. The origin of the receptors is a human donor with peripheral T-cell lymphoma.

This rearrangement joins TRBV19 to TRBJ1-1; D is ambiguous. The CDR3 sequence is 16 residues long. Trimming cost V 7 bases and J 1 base, with 19 bases left between them. CDR1 is LNHDA, CDR2 SQIVND, per germline (reference sequence). In nucleotides, the CDR3 is TGTGCCAGTACCCCCTCCCAAGGTCAGAAGAACACTGAAGCTTTCTTT. Translated: CASTPSQGQKNTEAFF.

In this sample, this clone turned up a few times. The rearrangement joins TRBV14 to TRBJ2-7; D is unresolved. Trimming took 0 bases from V and 7 from J, leaving 19 bases between them. The CDR3 totals 16 residues. CDR1 is SGHDN, CDR2 FVKESK, per germline. The CDR3 loop is CASSQDRTVGRDEQYF. The CDR3 DNA sequence: TGTGCCAGCAGCCAAGATCGCACTGTCGGAAGGGATGAGCAGTACTTC.

In its sample, this clone was seen a few times. V is TRBV19 and J is TRBJ1-5; D ambiguous. V gave up 1 base and J gave up 7 bases, with 8 bases separating them. CDR1 is LNHDA, CDR2 SQIVND, per germline (reference sequence). The CDR3 sequence is 13 residues long. CDR3 amino acids: CASSIVPGQPQHF. The CDR3 DNA reads as TGTGCCAGTAGTATAGTCCCCGGCCAGCCCCAGCATTTT.

The rearrangement uses TRBV7-6 and TRBJ1-4; the D gene is possibly TRBD1 (5 bases). Germline lookup yields CDR1 SGHVS and CDR2 FNYEAQ. V gave up 4 bases and J gave up 8 bases, with 14 bases separating them. The CDR3 length is 14 residues. The CDR3 is CASSWEGRGEKLFF. The CDR3 DNA reads TGTGCCAGCAGCTGGGAGGGGAGGGGAGAAAAACTGTTTTTT.

The rearrangement links TRBV7-8 to TRBJ1-5; D is uncertain. Trimming cost V 1 base and J 7 bases, with 14 bases left between them. CDR1 is SGHVS and CDR2 is FQNEAQ in the germline V gene. The length of the CDR3 is 15 residues. CDR3 residues: CASSLGGRIGQPQHF. The DNA of the CDR3 is TGTGCCAGCAGCTTAGGAGGGAGGATCGGACAGCCCCAGCATTTT.

This clone has only a few counts. The chain is built from TRBV16 and TRBJ1-6, with unresolved D. The CDR3 runs to 14 residues. CDR1 is KGHSY, CDR2 FQNENV, per germline. Deletions cut 5 bases from V and 7 bases from J, with 12 bases between. CDR3 loop: CASSAGRGNSPLHF. The CDR3 DNA is TGTGCCAGCAGCGCAGGACGGGGAAATTCACCCCTCCACTTT.

The V call is TRBV11-3, the J call TRBJ2-5; D gene ambiguous. This CDR3 region has 15 residues. Germline V CDR1 and CDR2: SGHNT, YENEEA. The V and J ends lost 5 bases and 4 bases respectively, with 17 bases between them. The DNA of the CDR3 is TGTGCCAGCAGCAACGACTTGCCGGCGAGAGAGACCCAGTACTTC. Residues: CASSNDLPARETQYF.

V usage is TRBV28 and J usage is TRBJ2-1; D unresolved. Germline V gene lookup returns CDR1 MDHEN and CDR2 SYDVKM. CDR3 size: 14 residues. Trimming stripped 5 bases from V and 0 bases from J, with 8 bases between. CDR3 sequence reads: CASSRTTSYNEQFF. In DNA form, the CDR3 reads TGTGCCAGCAGTCGGACCACCTCCTACAATGAGCAGTTCTTC. Drawing the rest from reference TRBV28 and TRBJ2-1, the complete variable domain is DVKVTQSSRYLVKRTGEKVFLECVQDMDHENMFWYRQDPGLGLRLIYFSYDVKMKEKGDIPEGYSVSREKKERFSLILESASTNQTSMYLCASSRTTSYNEQFFGPGTRLTVL.

The chain is built from TRBV19 and TRBJ2-3; 9 bases map to TRBD2. With 4 bases clipped from V and 4 bases from J, the junction kept 15 bases outside the gene matches. The CDR3 consists of 18 residues. In germline, CDR1 is LNHDA, CDR2 SQIVND (reference sequence). The CDR3 reads CASSSPTSGGRMADTQYF. CDR3 in DNA: TGTGCCAGTAGTAGCCCCACAAGCGGGGGGCGCATGGCAGATACGCAGTATTTT.

This chain connects TRBV6-8 to TRBJ2-1; 9 bases align to TRBD1. The CDR3 consists of 16 residues. Germline CDR1 is MNHGY and CDR2 is SAAAGT. Trimming at V came to 5 bases and at J to 7 bases, leaving 12 bases not matched to a gene. In DNA form, the CDR3 reads TGTGCCAGCAGTCGAACAACAGGGGGCGGATGGAATGAGCAGTTCTTC. This codes for CASSRTTGGGWNEQFF.

The CDR3 bases are TGTGCCAGCTCACCCGGGACAGGGGGCGGTGAGCAGTACTTC. It codes for CASSPGTGGGEQYF. V and J are TRBV18 and TRBJ2-7, with 12 nucleotides matching TRBD1. CDR1 KGHSH and CDR2 LQKENI come from the germline V gene. The CDR3 spans 14 residues. V lost 3 bases and J lost 7; bases outside the gene matches: 4.

The CDR3 DNA sequence: TGTGCCAGCAGCTTAGGGTCCGCGGACACCGGGGAGCTGTTTTTT. Amino acid sequence: CASSLGSADTGELFF. J is TRBJ2-2 and V is TRBV11-3; D gene ambiguous. Trimming left V 1 base short and J 3 bases short, with 9 bases between. The CDR3 length is 15 residues. Germline V CDR1 and CDR2: SGHNT, YENEEA. Full variable domain (remainder filled in from reference TRBV11-3 and TRBJ2-2): EAGVVQSPRYKIIEKKQPVAFWCNPISGHNTLYWYLQNLGQGPELLIRYENEEAVDDSQLPKDRFSAERLKGVDSTLKIQPAELGDSAVYLCASSLGSADTGELFFGEGSRLTVL.

CDR3 residues: CASTRQLLGGELFF. CDR3 sequence (DNA): TGTGCCAGCACCCGACAGTTGTTAGGCGGGGAGCTGTTTTTT. The V call is TRBV11-3, the J call TRBJ2-2, with D perhaps matching TRBD1 (5 bases). This CDR3 has 14 residues. The germline CDR1 and CDR2 sequences are SGHNT and YENEEA. Trimming removed 7 bases at V and 7 bases at J, with 16 bases between.

The chain couples TRBV15 to TRBJ1-1; 9 bases match TRBD1. CDR3 length: 16 residues. The V segment lost 4 bases and the J segment 5 bases; nucleotides outside the gene matches: 11. In germline, CDR1 is LNHNV, CDR2 YYDKDF (reference sequence). The CDR3: CATSTGLGTGLTEAFF. The DNA of the CDR3 is TGTGCCACCAGCACCGGCCTCGGGACAGGGCTGACTGAAGCTTTCTTT.

V usage is TRBV11-1 and J usage is TRBJ2-3, with 9 bases that match TRBD1. The V gene's germline CDR1 is SGHAT and CDR2 FQDESV (reference sequence). CDR3 length equals 16 residues. Germline trimming cut 4 bases from V and 0 bases from J; bases unmatched to any gene: 5. CDR3 nucleotide sequence: TGTGCCAGCAGCTCGGGACAGGGTGTGAGCACAGATACGCAGTATTTT. Encoded protein: CASSSGQGVSTDTQYF.

The gene calls are TRBV12-5 and TRBJ2-7; D is possibly TRBD1 or TRBD2 (5 bases each). The V gene lost 7 bases and the J gene lost 5 bases, with 24 bases spanning the gap. The CDR3 runs to 16 residues. Germline lookup yields CDR1 LGHNT and CDR2 FRNRAP. Here the CDR3 DNA reads TGTGCTAGTGTCGGCCGGTTGGGACCTTGGTCTGACGAGCAGTACTTC. This translates into CASVGRLGPWSDEQYF. Supplemented by reference TRBV12-5 and TRBJ2-7, the full variable domain reads DARVTQTPRHKVTEMGQEVTMRCQPILGHNTVFWYRQTMMQGLELLAYFRNRAPLDDSGMPKDRFSAEMPDATLATLKIQPSEPRDSAVYFCASVGRLGPWSDEQYFGPGTRLTVT.

The chain couples TRBV18 to TRBJ1-6; D ambiguous. Per germline, CDR1 KGHSH and CDR2 LQKENI. This CDR3 contains 16 residues. Between the trimmed V and J ends, which lost 3 bases and 7 bases, there was a span of 16 bases. CDR3 nucleotide sequence: TGTGCCAGCTCACCGGGGAGTGGGTCCGAGAATTCACCCCTCCACTTT. This codes for CASSPGSGSENSPLHF.

This chain joins TRBV18 and TRBJ2-7; D uncertain. The germline CDR1 and CDR2 sequences are KGHSH and LQKENI. The V gene lost 3 bases and the J gene lost 0 bases, with 12 bases spanning the gap. There are 15 residues in the CDR3. The CDR3 loop is CASSPVKVSSYEQYF. The CDR3 DNA sequence: TGTGCCAGCTCACCCGTAAAGGTATCCTCCTACGAGCAGTACTTC.

This clone was detected a few times. The V and J genes are TRBV15 and TRBJ1-2, with D unresolved. CDR3 size: 15 residues. The germline gives CDR1 LNHNV, CDR2 YYDKDF (reference sequence). The V end was cut by 0 bases, the J end by 7 bases, with 15 bases between. For the CDR3, the DNA is TGTGCCACCAGCAGAGATTCACTTGGGTTGGGTGGCTACACCTTC. Translating it yields CATSRDSLGLGGYTF.

The chain combines TRBV6-8 with TRBJ2-5; perhaps D is TRBD1 or TRBD2 (5 bases each). V dropped 6 bases and J dropped 5 bases, with 19 bases sitting between them. Germline CDR1 MNHGY, CDR2 SAAAGT. This CDR3 is 15 amino acids long. CDR3 nucleotides: TGTGCCAGCAGCATCGGGGCTGCAAGAGGGGAGACCCAGTACTTC. Its protein is CASSIGAARGETQYF.